This TCR beta chain was captured in a study of identical twins. Only a few counts were recorded for this clonotype. One entry per CDR3 protein results from TCRdb running MiXCR on the 5' RACE reads. The sample carries around 250,000 distinct CDR3 sequences, 5.5% to 7.5% recorded once. A further study also used this sample, focusing on T cells expressing NK-cell markers. As that report states: Dominant NKG2C+ clonotypes accounted for roughly 1.0-8% of CD8+ T cells in several donors. Similarly, these clonotypes led the CD3+CD56-NKG2C+ fraction as well in several donors. No clear determination of HCMV specificity was made for expanded NKG2C+ T cell clones.

The clonotype comes from a woman aged 18-29 years in good health. The sample was CD8+ T cells sorted from blood.

CDR3 sequence (DNA): TGTGCCAGCAGAACCGGGACCACACTTAACTATGGCTACACCTTC. Its translation: CASRTGTTLNYGYTF. V is TRBV5-5 and J is TRBJ1-2, with D possibly matching TRBD1 (5 bases). Per germline, CDR1 SGHKS and CDR2 YYEKEE (reference sequence). Trimming left V 5 bases short and J 1 base short, with 15 bases between. CDR3 size: 15 residues.